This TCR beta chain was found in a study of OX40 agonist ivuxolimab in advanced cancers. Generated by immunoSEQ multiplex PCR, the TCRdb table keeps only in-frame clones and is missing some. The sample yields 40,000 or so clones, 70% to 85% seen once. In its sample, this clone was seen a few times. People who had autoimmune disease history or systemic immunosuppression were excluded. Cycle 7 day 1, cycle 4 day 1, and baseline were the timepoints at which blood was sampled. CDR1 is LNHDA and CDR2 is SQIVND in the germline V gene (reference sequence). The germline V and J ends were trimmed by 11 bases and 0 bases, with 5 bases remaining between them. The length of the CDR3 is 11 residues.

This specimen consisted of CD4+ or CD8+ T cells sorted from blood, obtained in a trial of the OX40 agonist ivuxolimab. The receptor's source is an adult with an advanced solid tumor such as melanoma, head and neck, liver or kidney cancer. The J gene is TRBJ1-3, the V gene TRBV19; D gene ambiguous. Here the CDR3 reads CAAGSGNTIYF. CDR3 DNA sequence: TGTGCCGCGGGCTCTGGAAACACCATATATTTT.